Detailed here is one T cell receptor (beta chain). Germline V gene lookup returns CDR1 MNHNY and CDR2 SVGAGI (reference sequence). Trimming pared 0 bases from V and 5 bases from J, leaving 7 bases between. The CDR3 consists of 13 residues. The data derive from a study of shared clonotypes between healthy human individuals. Sequencing used immunoSEQ multiplex PCR; TCRdb keeps in-frame clones, though not all of them. This table holds roughly 510,000 clones, 75% to 80% found once. Sequenced sample: PBMCs. The sequence was obtained from a woman between 40 and 50 years old in good health. Some clones in this sample may be carry-over from other donors' samples. V usage is TRBV6-6 and J usage is TRBJ1-1; no firm D call. CDR3 in amino acids: CASSYSARTEAFF. The DNA of the CDR3 is TGTGCCAGCAGTTACTCGGCGAGAACTGAAGCTTTCTTT.